The rows below give T cell receptor beta chains drawn from one sample of a study of control samples from healthy donors and cancer patients. Clones were read by immunoSEQ multiplex PCR, and TCRdb kept only the in-frame ones, dropping some. The sample records approximately 26,000 clones, approximately 91% being singletons. The sequenced sample consisted of PBMCs. These receptors were collected from a man aged 50 to 59 with lung cancer. Both conserved end residues are part of each CDR3. A D gene is named only where the DNA matches it firmly. Clone sizes are given selectively: once, few, many, or a class where the clone is expanded.

CDR3aa: CASSSDSSYEQYF
CDR3nt: TGTGCCAGCAGCTCCGACAGTTCCTACGAGCAGTACTTC
j_gene: TRBJ2-7
v_gene: TRBV5-4
d_gene: -
abundance: -

CDR3aa: CASSRKGTQKTQYF
CDR3nt: TGTGCCAGCAGCCGCAAGGGAACCCAAAAGACCCAGTACTTC
j_gene: TRBJ2-5
v_gene: TRBV3-1/TRBV3-2
d_gene: -
abundance: -

CDR3aa: CATKDRTWYNEQFF
CDR3nt: TGTGCCACGAAGGATCGGACATGGTACAATGAGCAGTTCTTC
j_gene: TRBJ2-1
v_gene: TRBV6-5
d_gene: -
abundance: -

CDR3aa: CASSRNFPDRGIGGYTF
CDR3nt: TGCGCCAGCAGCCGAAACTTCCCGGACAGGGGGATTGGTGGCTACACCTTC
j_gene: TRBJ1-2
v_gene: TRBV4-3
d_gene: TRBD1
abundance: -

CDR3aa: CASSLLMRSNEKLFF
CDR3nt: TGTGCCAGCAGTTTATTAATGCGATCGAATGAAAAACTGTTTTTT
j_gene: TRBJ1-4
v_gene: TRBV28
d_gene: -
abundance: -

CDR3aa: CASSLYNEQFF
CDR3nt: TGTGCCAGCAGCCTATACAATGAGCAGTTCTTC
j_gene: TRBJ2-1
v_gene: TRBV25-1
d_gene: -
abundance: -

CDR3aa: CASSGGRDLANTGELFF
CDR3nt: TGTGCCAGCAGCGGAGGCCGGGATCTAGCGAACACCGGGGAGCTGTTTTTT
j_gene: TRBJ2-2
v_gene: TRBV9
d_gene: -
abundance: -

CDR3aa: CASSRPSGYQETQYF
CDR3nt: TGTGCCAGCAGTAGACCTAGCGGTTACCAAGAGACCCAGTACTTC
j_gene: TRBJ2-5
v_gene: TRBV25-1
d_gene: TRBD2
abundance: few

CDR3aa: CASTRTGPRELFF
CDR3nt: TGTGCCAGCACCCGGACAGGGCCCAGGGAGCTGTTTTTT
j_gene: TRBJ2-2
v_gene: TRBV6-5
d_gene: TRBD1
abundance: -

CDR3aa: CASSLQVHNYGYTF
CDR3nt: TGTGCCAGCAGTTTACAGGTGCACAACTATGGCTACACCTTC
j_gene: TRBJ1-2
v_gene: TRBV28
d_gene: -
abundance: -

CDR3aa: CASSEAGRARATDTQYF
CDR3nt: TGTGCCAGCAGCGAGGCCGGACGCGCCAGAGCCACAGATACGCAGTATTTT
j_gene: TRBJ2-3
v_gene: TRBV9
d_gene: -
abundance: -

CDR3aa: CASSDGAGGNEQFF
CDR3nt: TGTGCCAGCTCCGACGGAGCGGGGGGCAATGAGCAGTTCTTC
j_gene: TRBJ2-1
v_gene: TRBV18
d_gene: TRBD2
abundance: -

CDR3aa: CASSYAGGDYGYTF
CDR3nt: TGTGCCAGCAGTTACGCAGGGGGCGACTATGGCTACACCTTC
j_gene: TRBJ1-2
v_gene: TRBV6-5
d_gene: TRBD1
abundance: few

CDR3aa: CASSRNSGGGETQYF
CDR3nt: TGTGCCAGCAGCCGTAACAGCGGCGGGGGGGAGACCCAGTACTTC
j_gene: TRBJ2-5
v_gene: TRBV7-2
d_gene: TRBD2
abundance: -

CDR3aa: CASLGGGVGTQYF
CDR3nt: TGTGCCAGCCTAGGAGGAGGCGTGGGGACCCAGTACTTC
j_gene: TRBJ2-5
v_gene: TRBV2
d_gene: -
abundance: -

CDR3aa: CASSGGDSLNYGYTF
CDR3nt: TGCGCCAGCTCCGGGGGGGACAGCCTTAACTATGGCTACACCTTC
j_gene: TRBJ1-2
v_gene: TRBV5-1
d_gene: TRBD1
abundance: -

CDR3aa: CASSLPGRNNEKLFF
CDR3nt: TGTGCCAGCAGCCTTCCGGGGCGGAATAATGAAAAACTGTTTTTT
j_gene: TRBJ1-4
v_gene: TRBV12-1
d_gene: -
abundance: -

CDR3aa: CASRNRGFTDTQYF
CDR3nt: TGTGCCAGCAGGAACAGGGGATTCACAGATACGCAGTATTTT
j_gene: TRBJ2-3
v_gene: TRBV6-5
d_gene: TRBD1
abundance: -

CDR3aa: CASSGRLQGLSSGANVLTF
CDR3nt: TGTGCCAGCAGTGGGCGACTACAGGGACTGAGCTCTGGGGCCAACGTCCTGACTTTC
j_gene: TRBJ2-6
v_gene: TRBV6-4
d_gene: -
abundance: -

CDR3aa: CASSFKAGNQPQHF
CDR3nt: TGTGCCAGCAGTTTTAAGGCAGGCAATCAGCCCCAGCATTTT
j_gene: TRBJ1-5
v_gene: TRBV28
d_gene: -
abundance: -

CDR3aa: CASSPIRGALIGELFF
CDR3nt: TGCGCCAGCAGTCCTATACGGGGGGCCTTGATCGGGGAGCTGTTTTTT
j_gene: TRBJ2-2
v_gene: TRBV4-1
d_gene: -
abundance: once

CDR3aa: CASTQEGKLRSYEQYF
CDR3nt: TGTGCCAGCACCCAGGAGGGGAAATTAAGGTCCTACGAGCAGTACTTC
j_gene: TRBJ2-7
v_gene: TRBV28
d_gene: -
abundance: -

CDR3aa: CASSDGIATGSGNTIYF
CDR3nt: TGCGCCAGCAGCGACGGGATAGCGACGGGCTCTGGAAACACCATATATTTT
j_gene: TRBJ1-3
v_gene: TRBV5-1
d_gene: -
abundance: -

CDR3aa: CATSDSGTNYGYTF
CDR3nt: TGTGCCACCAGTGATTCCGGGACAAACTATGGCTACACCTTC
j_gene: TRBJ1-2
v_gene: TRBV24-1
d_gene: -
abundance: -

CDR3aa: CASTWRARRDTQYF
CDR3nt: TGTGCCAGCACTTGGCGGGCCCGGCGAGATACGCAGTATTTT
j_gene: TRBJ2-3
v_gene: TRBV5-5
d_gene: -
abundance: -

CDR3aa: CASTRRGNYGYTF
CDR3nt: TGTGCCAGCACCCGGAGGGGTAACTATGGCTACACCTTC
j_gene: TRBJ1-2
v_gene: TRBV28
d_gene: -
abundance: -

CDR3aa: CASQHRFSYEQYF
CDR3nt: TGTGCCAGCCAACACCGTTTCTCCTACGAGCAGTACTTC
j_gene: TRBJ2-7
v_gene: TRBV6-5
d_gene: -
abundance: -

CDR3aa: CASSDRTGYSPLHF
CDR3nt: TGTGCCAGCAGTGATAGAACAGGGTATTCACCCCTCCACTTT
j_gene: TRBJ1-6
v_gene: TRBV2
d_gene: -
abundance: -

CDR3aa: CASSIRREHYGYTF
CDR3nt: TGTGCCAGCAGCATTCGACGGGAGCACTATGGCTACACCTTC
j_gene: TRBJ1-2
v_gene: TRBV7-8
d_gene: -
abundance: -

CDR3aa: CASSIGTGNTIYF
CDR3nt: TGTGCCAGTAGTATCGGGACTGGAAACACCATATATTTT
j_gene: TRBJ1-3
v_gene: TRBV19
d_gene: -
abundance: -

CDR3aa: CASSGTEPYNEQFF
CDR3nt: TGTGCCAGCAGCGGGACGGAACCCTACAATGAGCAGTTCTTC
j_gene: TRBJ2-1
v_gene: TRBV28
d_gene: -
abundance: -

CDR3aa: CSASVPGANSPLHF
CDR3nt: TGCAGTGCTAGTGTTCCAGGAGCTAATTCACCCCTCCACTTT
j_gene: TRBJ1-6
v_gene: TRBV20-1
d_gene: -
abundance: -

CDR3aa: CASSDTGPANTGELFF
CDR3nt: TGCGCCAGCAGCGATACAGGGCCGGCGAACACCGGGGAGCTGTTTTTT
j_gene: TRBJ2-2
v_gene: TRBV5-1
d_gene: -
abundance: -

CDR3aa: CASSLRQGAVSDYEQYF
CDR3nt: TGTGCCAGCAGCCTCCGACAGGGGGCCGTTTCTGACTACGAGCAGTACTTC
j_gene: TRBJ2-7
v_gene: TRBV7-2
d_gene: TRBD1
abundance: -

CDR3aa: CASRRDSKDTQYF
CDR3nt: TGTGCCAGCAGGCGGGACAGTAAAGATACGCAGTATTTT
j_gene: TRBJ2-3
v_gene: TRBV12-3/TRBV12-4
d_gene: -
abundance: -

CDR3aa: CASSYGMTGRKETQYF
CDR3nt: TGCGCCAGCAGCTACGGAATGACAGGGCGTAAAGAGACCCAGTACTTC
j_gene: TRBJ2-5
v_gene: TRBV5-1
d_gene: TRBD1
abundance: -

CDR3aa: CASSWGQGHSYEQYF
CDR3nt: TGTGCCAGTAGTTGGGGACAGGGTCATTCCTACGAGCAGTACTTC
j_gene: TRBJ2-7
v_gene: TRBV19
d_gene: TRBD1
abundance: -

CDR3aa: CASSVRQGRGNQPQHF
CDR3nt: TGTGCCAGCAGCGTCAGACAGGGTCGGGGCAATCAGCCCCAGCATTTT
j_gene: TRBJ1-5
v_gene: TRBV13
d_gene: TRBD1
abundance: -

CDR3aa: CASSSGTGVREQYF
CDR3nt: TGTGCCAGTAGTTCCGGGACAGGGGTTCGCGAGCAGTACTTC
j_gene: TRBJ2-7
v_gene: TRBV19
d_gene: TRBD1
abundance: once

CDR3aa: CASSPRNQPQHF
CDR3nt: TGTGCCAGTAGTCCACGGAATCAGCCCCAGCATTTT
j_gene: TRBJ1-5
v_gene: TRBV19
d_gene: -
abundance: -

CDR3aa: CASSPGGGGVTEAFF
CDR3nt: TGTGCCAGTAGTCCAGGGGGAGGCGGCGTTACTGAAGCTTTCTTT
j_gene: TRBJ1-1
v_gene: TRBV19
d_gene: TRBD1
abundance: -

CDR3aa: CASSPDLPSTDTQYF
CDR3nt: TGTGCCAGCAGCCCCGACCTTCCGAGCACAGATACGCAGTATTTT
j_gene: TRBJ2-3
v_gene: TRBV7-9
d_gene: -
abundance: -

CDR3aa: CASSEGASDTQYF
CDR3nt: TGTGCCAGTAGCGAGGGGGCCTCAGATACGCAGTATTTT
j_gene: TRBJ2-3
v_gene: TRBV19
d_gene: TRBD1
abundance: -

CDR3aa: CASSLGSGFTEAFF
CDR3nt: TGTGCCAGCAGCTTAGGGTCGGGATTCACTGAAGCTTTCTTT
j_gene: TRBJ1-1
v_gene: TRBV7-9
d_gene: -
abundance: -

CDR3aa: CASSLGSNTEAFF
CDR3nt: TGTGCCAGCAGTTTAGGCTCGAACACTGAAGCTTTCTTT
j_gene: TRBJ1-1
v_gene: TRBV12-3/TRBV12-4
d_gene: -
abundance: once

CDR3aa: CASSLVRPVEFF
CDR3nt: TGTGCCAGCAGCTTGGTTCGACCGGTAGAGTTCTTC
j_gene: TRBJ2-1
v_gene: TRBV5-8
d_gene: -
abundance: -

CDR3aa: CASNRTDYQPQHF
CDR3nt: TGTGCCAGCAACAGGACAGATTATCAGCCCCAGCATTTT
j_gene: TRBJ1-5
v_gene: TRBV12-3/TRBV12-4
d_gene: -
abundance: -

CDR3aa: CAISESLAGVYEQYF
CDR3nt: TGTGCCATCAGTGAGTCACTAGCGGGGGTCTACGAGCAGTACTTC
j_gene: TRBJ2-7
v_gene: TRBV10-3
d_gene: TRBD2
abundance: -

CDR3aa: CASSPWDAYGYTF
CDR3nt: TGTGCCAGCAGCCCTTGGGACGCCTATGGCTACACCTTC
j_gene: TRBJ1-2
v_gene: TRBV7-9
d_gene: -
abundance: -

CDR3aa: CASSVVSGGDTGELFF
CDR3nt: TGTGCCAGCAGTGTTGTCAGCGGGGGCGACACCGGGGAGCTGTTTTTT
j_gene: TRBJ2-2
v_gene: TRBV6-4
d_gene: TRBD2
abundance: -

CDR3aa: CASSLASLGQGHQETQYF
CDR3nt: TGTGCCAGCAGCTTAGCGTCTTTGGGACAGGGGCACCAAGAGACCCAGTACTTC
j_gene: TRBJ2-5
v_gene: TRBV7-9
d_gene: TRBD1
abundance: -

CDR3aa: CASSPLWTGANNEQFF
CDR3nt: TGTGCCAGCTCACCACTGTGGACAGGGGCCAACAATGAGCAGTTCTTC
j_gene: TRBJ2-1
v_gene: TRBV18
d_gene: TRBD1
abundance: -

CDR3aa: CASSQYNEKLFF
CDR3nt: TGTGCCAGCAGTCAGTATAATGAAAAACTGTTTTTT
j_gene: TRBJ1-4
v_gene: TRBV28
d_gene: -
abundance: -

CDR3aa: CASSNRQGNTEAFF
CDR3nt: TGTGCCAGCAGTAATCGGCAGGGGAACACTGAAGCTTTCTTT
j_gene: TRBJ1-1
v_gene: TRBV6-2/TRBV6-3
d_gene: -
abundance: -

CDR3aa: CASSWGTGNTGELFF
CDR3nt: TGCGCCAGCAGCTGGGGGACAGGGAACACCGGGGAGCTGTTTTTT
j_gene: TRBJ2-2
v_gene: TRBV5-1
d_gene: TRBD1
abundance: -

CDR3aa: CASSEVNLVSYNEQFF
CDR3nt: TGCGCCAGCAGCGAAGTAAACCTTGTCTCCTACAATGAGCAGTTCTTC
j_gene: TRBJ2-1
v_gene: TRBV4-1
d_gene: -
abundance: -